This TCR beta chain was sequenced in a study of blood T cell repertoires in COVID-19. Enrolled during active infection, Seattle patients were then followed longitudinally. With 1 base clipped from V and 1 base from J, the junction kept 3 bases outside the gene matches. The CDR3 length is 15 residues. Germline values: CDR1 SGHRS, CDR2 YFSETQ. Original processing methods: Reference gene primers were amplified, and this amplification served to estimate nucleated cell counts. Clones were sequenced by immunoSEQ multiplex PCR, and TCRdb holds only the in-frame ones, with some missing. Clonal size and the V and J genes are those of that table, whereas D and trimming came from the DNA. The data hold 81,000 or so clones, with approximately 85% observed a single time.

The chain carries TRBV5-1 and TRBJ1-1; 8 bases fit TRBD1. The sequencing input was peripheral blood. This receptor was taken from a man over 45 with COVID-19, enrolled during active disease. In DNA form, the CDR3 reads TGCGCCAGCAGCTTGATGCAGGGGGCGAACACTGAAGCTTTCTTT. As protein: CASSLMQGANTEAFF.